This T cell receptor (beta chain) derives from a study of blood T cell repertoires in COVID-19. Across the whole study: Acute-phase and convalescent COVID-19 samples originated in the United States, Italy and Spain. PBMCs, B-cell-depleted T cells, or T cells provided the cDNA or gDNA that made up the material.

This clone was observed a handful of times. Followed longitudinally, the Seattle patients had been enrolled during active infection. Authors' data handling: By means of reference gene primer amplification, nucleated cell counts were estimated. Assay used: immunoSEQ multiplex PCR; TCRdb lists only in-frame clones, some missing. The DNA gave D and trimming, while V, J and clone size come from that table. Here the sample spans some 160,000 clones, 85% to 90% being singletons. The CDR3 covers 12 residues. Trimming stripped 0 bases from V and 8 bases from J, with 7 bases between. Per the germline V gene, CDR1 is MNHEY and CDR2 is SVGEGT.

The chain joins TRBV6-2 or TRBV6-3 to TRBJ1-2; D uncertain. The TCR sequence derives from a woman aged 80 or over with COVID-19, enrolled during active disease. Sequencing input: peripheral blood. CDR3 amino acids: CASSYSTGGYTF. The CDR3 nucleotides are TGTGCCAGCAGTTACTCGACGGGAGGCTACACCTTC.